This TCR beta chain was recovered during a study of blood T cell repertoires in COVID-19. Study-wide background: Acute and convalescent COVID-19 specimens originated in the United States, Italy and Spain. T cells, B-cell-depleted T cells, or PBMCs provided the cDNA or gDNA that served as material.

V lost 6 bases and J lost 6; bases outside the gene matches: 6. The germline CDR1 and CDR2 sequences are SGHAT and FQNNGV. The CDR3 runs to 14 residues. Here immunoSEQ multiplex PCR was the method, and the copy in TCRdb shows in-frame clones only, minus some. The sample yields about 320,000 clones, around 86% seen once. Membership in each cohort depended on participant-reported clinical history. The sequence was collected from a woman aged 18-29 years who had recovered from COVID-19. The specimen sequenced was PBMCs or T cells enriched from blood (not recorded which). The chain combines TRBV11-2 with TRBJ2-1, with 9 bases fitting TRBD2. The CDR3 sequence: CASRGLASSNEQFF. DNA of the CDR3: TGTGCCAGCAGGGGACTAGCTTCTTCCAATGAGCAGTTCTTC. The entire variable domain, with the rest obtained from reference TRBV11-2 and TRBJ2-1, is as follows: EAGVAQSPRYKIIEKRQSVAFWCNPISGHATLYWYQQILGQGPKLLIQFQNNGVVDDSQLPKDRFSAERLKGVDSTLKIQPAKLEDSAVYLCASRGLASSNEQFFGPGTRLTVL.